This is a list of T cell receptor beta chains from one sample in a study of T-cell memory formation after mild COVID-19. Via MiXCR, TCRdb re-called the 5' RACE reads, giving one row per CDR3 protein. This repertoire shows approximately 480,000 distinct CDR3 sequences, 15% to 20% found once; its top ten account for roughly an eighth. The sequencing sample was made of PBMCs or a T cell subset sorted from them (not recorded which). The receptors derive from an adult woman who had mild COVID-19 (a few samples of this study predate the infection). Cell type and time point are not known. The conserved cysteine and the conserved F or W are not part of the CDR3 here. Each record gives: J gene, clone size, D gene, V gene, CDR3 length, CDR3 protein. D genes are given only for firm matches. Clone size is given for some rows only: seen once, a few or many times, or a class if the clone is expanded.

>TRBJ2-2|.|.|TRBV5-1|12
ASSLVLNTGELF
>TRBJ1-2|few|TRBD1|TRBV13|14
ASSLSARTGGKGYT
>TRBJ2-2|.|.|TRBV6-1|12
ASSDVPDGGELF
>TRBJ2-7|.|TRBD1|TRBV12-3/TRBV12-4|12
ASSTGGSSYEQY
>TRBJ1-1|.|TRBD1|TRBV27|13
ASSPLRQGRTEAF
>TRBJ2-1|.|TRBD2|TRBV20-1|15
SARVPSGPFSYNEQF
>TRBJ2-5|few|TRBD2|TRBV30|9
AWSSRGDQY
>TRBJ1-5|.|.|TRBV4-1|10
ASSGSGGPQH
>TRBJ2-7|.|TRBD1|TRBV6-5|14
ASRRSTGTGDYEQY
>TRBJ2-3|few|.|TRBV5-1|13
ASSPPLEIADTQY
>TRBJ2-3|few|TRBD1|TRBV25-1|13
ASRDPGQNTDTQY
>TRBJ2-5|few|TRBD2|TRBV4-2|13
ASSPRAGLGETQY
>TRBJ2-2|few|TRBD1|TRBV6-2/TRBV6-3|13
ASSYGQGAVGELF
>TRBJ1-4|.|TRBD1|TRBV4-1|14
ASSKGTGGVNEKLF
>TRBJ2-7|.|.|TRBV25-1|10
ASSKGYYEQY
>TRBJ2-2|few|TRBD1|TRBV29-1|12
SGRQGTNTGELF
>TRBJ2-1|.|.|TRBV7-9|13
ASSLGTFIANEQF
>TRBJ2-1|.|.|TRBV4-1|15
ASSQDSRRGSYNEQF
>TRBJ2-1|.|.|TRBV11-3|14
ASSPKRISSYNEQF
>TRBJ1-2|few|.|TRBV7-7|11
ASSPIDTSRYT
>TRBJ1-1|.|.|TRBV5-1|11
ASSLDGYTEAF
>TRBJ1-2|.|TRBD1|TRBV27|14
ASSPRAGTANYGYT
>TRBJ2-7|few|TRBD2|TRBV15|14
ATSRDRLAGVYEQY
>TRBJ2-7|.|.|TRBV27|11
ASSLSGVYEQY
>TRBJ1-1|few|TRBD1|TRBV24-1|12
ATTSSTGRTEAF
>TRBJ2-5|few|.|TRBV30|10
AWRYSPETQY